This TCR beta chain appears in the sequencing data of a study of blood T cell repertoires in COVID-19. On the study more broadly: The United States, Italy and Spain were the sources of the acute and convalescent COVID-19 samples. Sources were T cells, B-cell-depleted T cells, or PBMCs; the material itself was cDNA or gDNA.

The germline V gene has CDR1 MNHNY and CDR2 SVGAGI (reference sequence). This CDR3 contains 15 residues. J lost 10 bases, V lost 6 bases, and 9 bases had no gene match. In the source study's methods: Quantification of nucleated cells was approximated via reference gene primer amplification. Profiled with immunoSEQ multiplex PCR; TCRdb holds only in-frame clones, not every one. V and J calls and clone size are as listed in that table; D and trimming were resolved from the DNA. In the table there are approximately 140,000 clones, around 87% of which are singletons. V is TRBV6-6 and J is TRBJ1-6; 10 bases are shared with TRBD1. Material for sequencing was peripheral blood. This TCR derives from an older woman with active or convalescent COVID-19. The CDR3 reads CASSFGQGGRSPLHF. The CDR3 coding sequence is TGTGCCAGCAGCTTTGGACAGGGGGGTAGATCACCCCTCCACTTT.